The next 9 T cell receptor beta chains were all read from a single sample in a study of blood T cell repertoires in COVID-19 (dated by TCRdb to 2019 to 2021). The library was obtained by the immunoSEQ multiplex PCR assay. The clones in this table, taken by TCRdb from immuneACCESS, are in-frame only. Not every clone is retained; where verified, under half of the shortfall comes from an unresolved V gene, and the cause of the rest is unknown. Present in this sample are about 260,000 clones, roughly four fifths of which were seen just once. About 1.9% of the sample comes from the top ten. Sequencing was done on a sample of peripheral blood. The receptors derive from a woman older than 75 with acute or convalescent COVID-19.

The chain employs TRBV7-9 and TRBJ2-2; 8 bases map to TRBD2. V gave up 5 bases and J gave up 5 bases; unmatched junction bases: 4. Germline V gene sequence: CDR1 SEHNR, CDR2 FQNEAQ (reference sequence). CDR3 length: 14 residues. CDR3 loop: CASSRPGGTGELFF. The CDR3 DNA is TGTGCCAGCAGCCGTCCGGGAGGGACCGGGGAGCTGTTTTTT.

The chain is built from TRBV27 and TRBJ1-4, with 8 bases fitting TRBD1. Losses at the gene ends were 3 bases for V and 8 bases for J; bases not matched to a gene: 5. The CDR3 totals 14 residues. The germline V gene has CDR1 MNHEY and CDR2 SMNVEV (reference sequence). CDR3 nucleotides: TGTGCCAGCAGTTTCCGACAGGGGTTCGAAAAACTGTTTTTT. It translates to CASSFRQGFEKLFF. The full variable domain, rest sourced from reference TRBV27 and TRBJ1-4, is EAQVTQNPRYLITVTGKKLTVTCSQNMNHEYMSWYRQDPGLGLRQIYYSMNVEVTDKGDVPEGYKVSRKEKRNFPLILESPSPNQTSLYFCASSFRQGFEKLFFGSGTQLSVL.

The chain uses TRBV6-5 and TRBJ2-7; a weak D match, TRBD1 (5 bases). Germline assignment: CDR1 MNHEY and CDR2 SVGAGI. The CDR3 covers 15 residues. V shed 7 bases and J shed 3 bases, with 19 bases lying between them. This CDR3 is CASTTGWGANYEQYF. DNA for the CDR3: TGTGCCAGCACCACCGGGTGGGGCGCTAACTACGAGCAGTACTTC.

V gene TRBV4-1 combines with J gene TRBJ1-6; 8 positions match TRBD1. This CDR3 is 17 amino acids long. The V gene end was trimmed by 0 bases and the J gene end by 5 bases; junction bases not matched to a gene: 6. From germline, CDR1 is MGHRA and CDR2 YSYEKL. CDR3: CASSQDYRGGNNSPLHF. Here the CDR3 DNA reads TGCGCCAGCAGCCAAGACTACAGGGGGGGAAATAATTCACCCCTCCACTTT.

This chain joins TRBV5-1 and TRBJ2-7; 7 bases are a match to TRBD2. This CDR3 has 13 residues. Germline trimming cut 5 bases from V and 6 bases from J; bases unmatched to any gene: 8. CDR1 and CDR2 (germline): SGHRS, YFSETQ. The CDR3 is CASSSTSGGEQYF. CDR3 DNA: TGCGCCAGCAGTTCAACATCGGGGGGCGAGCAGTACTTC.

This sequence joins TRBV5-1 and TRBJ2-2; the D gene is possibly TRBD2 (6 bases). The CDR3 is made up of 17 amino acids. V was pared by 3 bases and J by 6 bases, with 21 bases between. The germline gives CDR1 SGHRS, CDR2 YFSETQ. In DNA form, the CDR3 reads TGCGCCAGCAGCTGGGGGAATCGGGCTAGCGCATCCGGGGAGCTGTTTTTT. Translation: CASSWGNRASASGELFF.

J is TRBJ1-3 and V is TRBV3-1 (or the pseudogene TRBV3-2); perhaps TRBD1 as D (5 bases). Trimming took 5 bases from V and 0 from J, leaving 11 bases between them. Germline assignment: CDR1 LGHDT and CDR2 YNNKEL (reference sequence). The CDR3 covers 15 residues. CDR3 protein: CASSYGRGSGNTIYF. As DNA, the CDR3 is TGTGCCAGCAGCTACGGAAGGGGCTCTGGAAACACCATATATTTT.

The CDR3 DNA reads as TGTGCCAGCAGTTACTCGGCTAGCGGGGCATACAATGAGCAGTTCTTC. It yields the protein CASSYSASGAYNEQFF. The V and J genes are TRBV6-5 and TRBJ2-1; 9 positions match TRBD2. The CDR3 sequence is 16 residues long. V shed 0 bases, J shed 4 bases, and the junction held 4 bases outside the gene matches. Germline lookup yields CDR1 MNHEY and CDR2 SVGAGI.

The chain combines TRBV6-2 or TRBV6-3 with TRBJ2-1, with TRBD2 matching over 12 bases. This CDR3 spans 15 amino acids. Germline CDR1 reads MNHEY; CDR2 reads SVGEGT. The J segment lost 8 bases and the V segment lost 4 bases, leaving 6 bases of the junction unmatched. CDR3 protein: CASSSLTSGRYEQFF. In DNA form, the CDR3 reads TGTGCCAGCAGTTCTCTGACTAGCGGGAGATATGAGCAGTTCTTC.